What follows are 3 T cell receptor beta chains derived from one specimen sequenced in a study of regulatory T cells in long-lasting Graves disease. The TCR beta library used iRepertoire HTBI primers with Arm-PCR amplification of CDR3. TCRdb itself ran the multiplex PCR reads through MiXCR, one entry per CDR3 protein. Of 250,000 to 300,000 distinct CDR3 sequences in the sample, around a sixth are singletons; the top ten hold roughly 15%. Time point here: newly diagnosed GD, antithyroid drugs for less than 3 months. Generation of the TCR library employed RNA extracted from PBMCs. The sample also formed part of further work on T cells in Graves' hyperthyroidism and ophthalmopathy.

The source material was peripheral blood mononuclear cells (PBMCs), sampled at new diagnosis, from a patient treated with antithyroid drugs. The source is a woman aged 30 to 39 with Graves disease.

This clonotype was counted many times. The rearrangement joins TRBV20-1 to TRBJ2-1; 12 bases agree with TRBD2. There are 18 residues in the CDR3. Trimming took 4 bases from V and 0 from J; bases not matched to a gene: 10. Germline V CDR1 and CDR2: DFQATT, SNEGSKA (reference sequence). The CDR3 loop is CSATSGGARGASYNEQFF. In DNA form, the CDR3 reads TGCAGTGCTACTAGCGGGGGGGCTAGGGGAGCCTCCTACAATGAGCAGTTCTTC.

J is TRBJ1-5 and V is TRBV28; 9 bases match TRBD1. CDR1 is MDHEN and CDR2 is SYDVKM in the germline V gene. The CDR3 extends over 14 amino acids. V shed 3 bases and J 7 bases; nucleotides not matched to a gene: 4. CDR3 protein: CASSLDRGWQPQHF. CDR3 DNA: TGTGCCAGCAGTTTGGACAGGGGCTGGCAGCCCCAGCATTTT.

A few counts support this clonotype. The chain is built from TRBV4-1 and TRBJ2-7; weak D call: TRBD1 (5 bases). V shed 4 bases and J shed 2 bases, with 12 bases lying between them. The CDR3 has 14 amino acids. CDR1 and CDR2 (germline): MGHRA, YSYEKL. CDR3 amino acids: CASSLGHLTYEQYF. DNA for the CDR3: TGCGCCAGCAGCCTTGGACACCTCACCTACGAGCAGTACTTC.